These T cell receptor beta chains were read from a single sample in a study of blood T cell repertoires in COVID-19. The data were produced by immunoSEQ multiplex PCR, yet TCRdb's version contains in-frame clones alone and is incomplete. The profile shows approximately 130,000 clones, around 85% of them singletons. Sample: peripheral blood. The receptor set was obtained from a human donor in a cohort sampled during active COVID-19. The CDR3 runs from the conserved cysteine through the conserved F or W. The D gene is left open where the match is weak. Not all rows give a size; the values are once, few, many and, for expanded clones, a class.

TRBJ2-1	TRBD2	NA	TRBV5-1	CASSLVAGGDEQFF	TGCGCCAGCAGCTTGGTAGCGGGGGGCGATGAGCAGTTCTTC
TRBJ1-1	NA	NA	TRBV10-3	CAISEFAENTEAFF	TGTGCCATCAGTGAGTTCGCAGAGAACACTGAAGCTTTCTTT
TRBJ1-1	NA	NA	TRBV5-1	CASSLGSEVRTEAFF	TGCGCCAGCAGCTTGGGTTCAGAAGTTCGGACAGAGGCTTTCTTT
TRBJ2-7	NA	NA	TRBV30	CAGRTGRWSYEQYF	TGTGCCGGACGTACAGGGAGATGGTCCTACGAGCAGTACTTC
TRBJ2-1	NA	NA	TRBV7-2	CASSFGGGASSYNEQFF	TGTGCCAGCAGCTTCGGTGGCGGGGCGAGCTCCTACAATGAGCAGTTCTTC
TRBJ2-1	NA	NA	TRBV2	CASSVLLSPGEQFF	TGTGCCAGCAGTGTATTGCTCTCCCCGGGTGAGCAGTTCTTC
TRBJ2-1	NA	NA	TRBV12-3/TRBV12-4	CASTGFNEQFF	TGTGCCAGCACGGGATTCAATGAGCAGTTCTTC
TRBJ2-1	NA	NA	TRBV27	CASSFSPSWANEQFF	TGTGCCAGCAGTTTCTCGCCTAGCTGGGCCAATGAGCAGTTCTTC
TRBJ1-6	TRBD1	NA	TRBV6-5	CASSSLDRGYSPLHF	TGTGCCAGCAGTTCCCTAGACAGGGGATATTCACCCCTCCACTTT
TRBJ2-2	TRBD2	NA	TRBV30	CAWSVMGLNTGELFF	TGTGCCTGGAGTGTAATGGGACTAAACACCGGGGAGCTGTTTTTT
TRBJ1-1	NA	few	TRBV7-2	CASSLVRNTEAFF	TGTGCCAGCAGCTTGGTCAGGAACACTGAAGCTTTCTTT
TRBJ1-2	NA	NA	TRBV2	CASSESFRGYTF	TGTGCCAGCAGTGAATCGTTCCGTGGCTACACCTTC
TRBJ1-2	TRBD1	NA	TRBV12-5	CASGLGLTGQRGFDGYTF	TGTGCTAGTGGTTTGGGGCTGACAGGGCAAAGGGGATTCGATGGCTACACCTTC
TRBJ2-5	TRBD2	NA	TRBV2	CASERLPGLAVQETQYF	TGTGCCAGCGAAAGATTACCGGGACTAGCGGTTCAAGAGACCCAGTACTTC
TRBJ2-3	TRBD1	NA	TRBV5-6	CASSLVGQAADTQYF	TGTGCCAGCAGCTTAGTCGGACAGGCGGCAGATACGCAGTATTTT
TRBJ2-7	NA	NA	TRBV13	CASSLGRLVEQYF	TGTGCCAGCAGCTTGGGCAGGCTGGTCGAGCAGTACTTC
TRBJ1-5	NA	NA	TRBV5-1	CASSLMPGDDQPQHF	TGCGCCAGCAGCTTAATGCCAGGTGACGATCAGCCCCAGCATTTT
TRBJ2-1	NA	NA	TRBV19	CASSIEDYGEQFF	TGTGCCAGTAGTATCGAAGATTACGGTGAGCAGTTCTTC
TRBJ1-1	TRBD1	few	TRBV9	CASTSGTGGTEAFF	TGTGCCAGCACCTCCGGGACAGGGGGCACTGAAGCTTTCTTT
TRBJ1-4	NA	NA	TRBV30	CAWSLGPRRATNEKLFF	TGTGCCTGGTCCCTCGGCCCACGGAGGGCAACTAATGAAAAACTGTTTTTT
TRBJ2-3	NA	once	TRBV6-5	CASSGQHTDTQYF	TGTGCCAGCAGCGGACAGCACACAGATACGCAGTATTTT
TRBJ1-3	TRBD1	NA	TRBV6-6	CASSPDRVVDF	TGTGCCAGCAGTCCGGACAGGGTCGTGGATTTT
TRBJ1-4	NA	NA	TRBV5-1	CASSLGEGPREKLFF	TGCGCCAGCAGCTTGGGGGAGGGTCCTAGAGAAAAACTGTTTTTT
TRBJ1-2	NA	NA	TRBV7-2	CASSLAVTRAENYGYTF	TGTGCCAGCAGCTTGGCCGTCACGAGGGCGGAGAACTATGGCTACACCTTC
TRBJ2-7	TRBD1	NA	TRBV5-5	CASSLEAGTGYEQYF	TGTGCCAGCAGCTTGGAGGCGGGGACAGGTTACGAGCAGTACTTC
TRBJ2-7	TRBD2	NA	TRBV11-2	CASSLEQGTRGEQYF	TGTGCCAGCAGCTTAGAGCAGGGGACTAGGGGCGAGCAGTACTTC
TRBJ1-2	NA	once	TRBV6-6	CASTLTLPYGYTF	TGTGCCAGCACCCTGACACTGCCCTATGGCTACACCTTC
TRBJ2-3	NA	NA	TRBV5-8	CASSSSSHTQYF	TGTGCCAGCAGCTCGTCCTCTCATACGCAGTATTTT
TRBJ2-4	TRBD2	NA	TRBV18	CASSSLAGRNIQYF	TGTGCCAGCTCCTCCCTAGCGGGAAGGAACATTCAGTACTTC
TRBJ1-2	NA	NA	TRBV10-3	CAISEPSPSGGYTF	TGTGCCATCAGTGAGCCCAGCCCCTCAGGCGGCTACACCTTC